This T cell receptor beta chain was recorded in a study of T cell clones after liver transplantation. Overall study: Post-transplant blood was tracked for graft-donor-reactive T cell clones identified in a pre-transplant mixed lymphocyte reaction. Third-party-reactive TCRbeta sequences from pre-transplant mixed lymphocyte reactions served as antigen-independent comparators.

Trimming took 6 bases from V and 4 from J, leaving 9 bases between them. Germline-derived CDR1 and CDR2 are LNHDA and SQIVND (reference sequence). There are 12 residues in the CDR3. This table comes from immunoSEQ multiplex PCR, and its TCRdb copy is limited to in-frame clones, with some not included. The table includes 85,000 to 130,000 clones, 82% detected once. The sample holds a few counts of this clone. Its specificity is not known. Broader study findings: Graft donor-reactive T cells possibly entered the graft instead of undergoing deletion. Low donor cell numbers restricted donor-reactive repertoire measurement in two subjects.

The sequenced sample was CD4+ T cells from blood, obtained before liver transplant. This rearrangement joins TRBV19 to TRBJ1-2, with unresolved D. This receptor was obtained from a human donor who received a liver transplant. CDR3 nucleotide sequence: TGTGCCAGTAGGGACGGAGTCTATGGCTACACCTTC. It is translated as CASRDGVYGYTF.